The TCR beta chain described here comes from a study of blood T cells in healthy people across ages. Germline assignment: CDR1 DFQATT and CDR2 SNEGSKA (reference sequence). This CDR3 spans 13 amino acids. J lost 3 bases, V lost 5 bases, and 4 bases had no gene match. Notes on the study in general: Diversity figures derived from one million T cells were judged to underestimate the true value. Possibly confounding the expanded clonotype changes was the fact that donor CMV status was unknown. Donors of long life had a larger count of naive CD4+ cells and greater diversity than aged donors.

A note on this clonotype: Its antigen is not known.

It was with a sample-barcoded 5' primer and a J-beta primer mix that a second PCR of roughly 6 to 11 cycles was run. Each CDR3 protein is one row after TCRdb ran MiXCR on the 5' RACE reads. The repertoire holds 500,000 to 600,000 distinct CDR3 sequences, 25% to 30% seen once, with roughly 18% in the top ten. This clonotype was sampled from a woman in her 70s in good health. The specimen was blood. V is TRBV20-1 and J is TRBJ1-5, with 7 bases matching TRBD1. The CDR3 region is CSASTGPNQPQHF. The CDR3 coding sequence is TGCAGTGCTTCGACAGGGCCCAATCAGCCCCAGCATTTT.